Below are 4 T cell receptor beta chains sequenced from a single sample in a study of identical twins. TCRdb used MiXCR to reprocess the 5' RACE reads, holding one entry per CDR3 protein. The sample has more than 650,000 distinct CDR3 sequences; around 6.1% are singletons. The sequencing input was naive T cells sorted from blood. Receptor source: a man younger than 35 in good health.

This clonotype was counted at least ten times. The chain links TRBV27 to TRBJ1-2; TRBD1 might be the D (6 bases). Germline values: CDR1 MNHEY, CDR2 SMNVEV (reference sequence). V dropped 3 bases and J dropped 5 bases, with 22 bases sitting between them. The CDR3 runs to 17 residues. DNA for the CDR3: TGTGCCAGCAGTTTGGATGCTCCGGGACGGCAGGGGTATGGCTACACCTTC. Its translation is CASSLDAPGRQGYGYTF.

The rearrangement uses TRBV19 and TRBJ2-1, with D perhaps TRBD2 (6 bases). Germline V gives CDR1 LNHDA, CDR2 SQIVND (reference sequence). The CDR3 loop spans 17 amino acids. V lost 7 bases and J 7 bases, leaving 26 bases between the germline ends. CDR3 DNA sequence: TGTGCCAGTATCAGTCGTTATATGCGGGACGGCTATAATGAGCAGTTCTTC. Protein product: CASISRYMRDGYNEQFF.

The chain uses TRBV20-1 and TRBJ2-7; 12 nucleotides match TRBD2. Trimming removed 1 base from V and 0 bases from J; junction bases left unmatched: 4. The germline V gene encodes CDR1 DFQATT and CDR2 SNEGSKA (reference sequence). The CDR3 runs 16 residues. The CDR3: CSARGTSGTSSYEQYF. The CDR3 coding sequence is TGCAGTGCTAGAGGGACTAGCGGGACATCCTCCTACGAGCAGTACTTC.

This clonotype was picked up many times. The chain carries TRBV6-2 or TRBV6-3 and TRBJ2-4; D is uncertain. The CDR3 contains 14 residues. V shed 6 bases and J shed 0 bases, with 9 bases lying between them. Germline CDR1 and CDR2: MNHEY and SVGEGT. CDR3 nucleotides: TGTGCCAGCAGGGCTACCCCAGCCAAAAACATTCAGTACTTC. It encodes CASRATPAKNIQYF.